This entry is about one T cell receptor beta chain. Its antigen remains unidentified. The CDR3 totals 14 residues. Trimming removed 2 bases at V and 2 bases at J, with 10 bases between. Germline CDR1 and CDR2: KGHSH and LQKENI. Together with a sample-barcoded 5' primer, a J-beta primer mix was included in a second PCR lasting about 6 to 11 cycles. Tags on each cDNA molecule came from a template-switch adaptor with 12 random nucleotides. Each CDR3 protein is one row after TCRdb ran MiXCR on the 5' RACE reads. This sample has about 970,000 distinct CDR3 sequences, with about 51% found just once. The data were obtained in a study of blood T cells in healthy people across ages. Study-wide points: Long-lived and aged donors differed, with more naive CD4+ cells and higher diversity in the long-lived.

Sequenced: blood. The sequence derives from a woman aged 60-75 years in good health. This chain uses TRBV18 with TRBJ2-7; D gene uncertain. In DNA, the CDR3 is TGTGCCAGCTCACCAAGTCAGGAGACCTACGAGCAGTACTTC. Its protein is CASSPSQETYEQYF.